Below are 19 T cell receptor beta chains sequenced from a single sample in a study of T cells expressing NK-cell markers (TCRdb year 2020). The method was 5' RACE. The sample was run on an Illumina HiSeq 2000. TCRdb reprocessed the reads; each CDR3 protein sequence makes one entry, and DNA is unavailable. The sample table on file contains 150,000 to 200,000 distinct CDR3 sequences. The ten biggest clones cover 18% of the sample. The sample was blood T cells: a sorted CD56 or NKG2C T cell subset, CD4+ or CD8+ T cells, or bulk PBMC T cells (not recorded which). These receptors were collected from a woman between 18 and 69 years old in good health.

This chain links TRBV2 with TRBJ1-5. CDR1 SNHLY and CDR2 FYNNEI come from the germline V gene. The CDR3 contains 13 residues. This CDR3 is CASRQDLNQPQHF.

CDR3 in amino acids: CASLAGALVGELFF. V is TRBV5-5 and J is TRBJ2-2; TCRdb proposes TRBD2, but this gene call is untestable without DNA. CDR1 and CDR2 from the germline V gene are SGHKS and YYEKEE (reference sequence). The CDR3 loop spans 14 amino acids.

The chain links TRBV12-3 or TRBV12-4 to TRBJ2-4; with no DNA, the TCRdb D assignment of TRBD1 cannot be verified. The CDR3 covers 16 residues. CDR3 region: CASSPRTGIAKNIQYF.

The CDR3: CSAAGTSGDSYEQYF. The chain couples TRBV20-1 to TRBJ2-7; TCRdb reports TRBD2, a call that lacks DNA to check it against. The CDR3 consists of 15 residues. CDR1 is DFQATT, CDR2 SNEGSKA, per germline (reference sequence).

This chain uses TRBV6-1 with TRBJ2-1; absent DNA, TCRdb's TRBD2 call cannot be checked. The germline V gene has CDR1 MNHNS and CDR2 SASEGT. The CDR3 has 15 residues. CDR3 loop: CASRITGLAYNEQFF.

The chain is built from TRBV2 and TRBJ2-7. The V gene's germline CDR1 is SNHLY and CDR2 FYNNEI. The CDR3 consists of 13 residues. The CDR3 loop is CASLVPLTYEQYF.

The CDR3 protein is CATSGTVSYEQYF. The J gene is TRBJ2-7, the V gene TRBV24-1. The CDR3 consists of 13 residues. The germline gives CDR1 KGHDR, CDR2 SFDVKD.

The chain couples TRBV4-2 to TRBJ1-6. This CDR3 is built from 16 residues. CDR1 is LGHNA and CDR2 is YNFKEQ in the germline V gene. The CDR3 sequence: CASSRVVGGDNSPLHF.

The chain combines TRBV15 with TRBJ2-3; TCRdb names TRBD1, which stays unverified in the absence of DNA. Germline V gene data show CDR1 as LNHNV and CDR2 as YYDKDF (reference sequence). This CDR3 has 16 residues. The CDR3 protein is CATSREDTRHTDTQYF. Filled out from reference TRBV15 and TRBJ2-3, the complete variable domain reads DAMVIQNPRYQVTQFGKPVTLSCSQTLNHNVMYWYQQKSSQAPKLLFHYYDKDFNNEADTPDNFQSRRPNTSFCFLDIRSPGLGDTAMYLCATSREDTRHTDTQYFGPGTRLTVL.

The chain joins TRBV6-1 to TRBJ2-1. CDR3 size: 14 residues. Per the germline V gene, CDR1 is MNHNS and CDR2 is SASEGT. CDR3: CASSDVGTANEQFF.

V is TRBV5-1 and J is TRBJ2-5; TCRdb names TRBD2, which stays unverified in the absence of DNA. The germline gives CDR1 SGHRS, CDR2 YFSETQ. The CDR3 has 17 amino acids. This CDR3 reads CASSHLIGRRGQETQYF.

The V gene is TRBV5-1, the J gene TRBJ2-7; TCRdb's D call, TRBD2, is unchecked because there is no DNA. The CDR3 extends over 16 amino acids. Germline loops: CDR1 SGHRS, CDR2 YFSETQ. The chain's CDR3 is CASSASSSGLADEQYF.

The genes are TRBV9 and TRBJ2-2; lacking DNA, the TRBD2 call made by TCRdb goes unchecked. Looked up from germline, CDR1 is SGDLS and CDR2 is YYNGEE. This CDR3 comprises 16 residues. CDR3 residues: CASSLFSGRAGGELFF.

The chain has TRBV9 and TRBJ2-1; TCRdb lists TRBD2, though no DNA is available to test this call. CDR1 is SGDLS, CDR2 YYNGEE, per germline. This CDR3 spans 15 amino acids. The CDR3 reads CASSPGGLPNNEQFF. Filled out from reference TRBV9 and TRBJ2-1, the complete variable domain reads DSGVTQTPKHLITATGQRVTLRCSPRSGDLSVYWYQQSLDQGLQFLIQYYNGEERAKGNILERFSAQQFPDLHSELNLSSLELGDSALYFCASSPGGLPNNEQFFGPGTRLTVL.

The rearrangement uses TRBV29-1 and TRBJ2-7; the TRBD1 assignment by TCRdb is unverifiable without DNA. The CDR3 extends over 13 amino acids. Germline CDR1 reads SQVTM; CDR2 reads ANQGSEA. This CDR3 is CSVDGRSGYEQYF.

The rearrangement joins TRBV29-1 to TRBJ1-2; TCRdb's assignment of TRBD1 cannot be checked, as there is no DNA. This CDR3 region has 15 residues. Germline V lookup: CDR1 SQVTM, CDR2 ANQGSEA. CDR3 sequence reads: CSVDVGDRRDYGYTF.

The V call is TRBV5-1, the J call TRBJ2-4. Germline V gene sequence: CDR1 SGHRS, CDR2 YFSETQ. The CDR3 runs 15 residues. The chain's CDR3 is CASSLDQGSKNIQYF.

The V gene is TRBV24-1, the J gene TRBJ2-3; TCRdb's assignment of TRBD2 cannot be checked, as there is no DNA. From germline, CDR1 is KGHDR and CDR2 SFDVKD. CDR3 length: 15 amino acids. This CDR3 is CATSLSGRATDTQYF.

This rearrangement joins TRBV12-3 or TRBV12-4 to TRBJ1-5; TCRdb outputs TRBD1, but without DNA this stays unchecked. The CDR3 has 17 amino acids. CDR3 sequence reads: CASSLAIQGGSNQPQHF.